This T cell receptor beta chain was obtained from a study of regulatory T cells in long-lasting Graves disease. This sample's time point: newly diagnosed GD, antithyroid drugs for less than 3 months. RNA isolated from PBMCs was used to make the TCR library. Collection of peripheral blood (about 8.8 milliliters) was done using EDTA tubes. Broader study findings: In persistent patients, shared public clonotypes (over 2,500) outnumbered those in new patients (around 1,000).

The table lists this clonotype with many counts. Its antigen is currently unknown. HTBI primers from iRepertoire and Arm-PCR of CDR3 regions yielded the TCR beta libraries. TCRdb re-called the multiplex PCR reads with MiXCR, one entry per CDR3 protein. The table includes roughly 400,000 distinct CDR3 sequences, approximately 16% detected once. These data are also associated with another study on T cells in Graves' hyperthyroidism and ophthalmopathy. Per that paper: Patients counted as stable if ophthalmopathy did not develop within 18 months. Ophthalmopathy got predicted by the model a median 6.5 months before its onset.

The sequencing used peripheral blood mononuclear cells (PBMCs), collected at new diagnosis, from a patient treated with antithyroid drugs. The origin of this receptor is a woman in her thirties or forties with Graves disease.

The CDR3 sequence is CASTPLGVSSYEQYF. The CDR3 DNA is TGTGCCAGCACTCCCTTGGGAGTAAGCTCCTACGAGCAGTACTTC. The chain combines TRBV28 with TRBJ2-7; maybe TRBD2 (5 bases). CDR1 is MDHEN and CDR2 is SYDVKM in the germline V gene. There are 15 residues in the CDR3. V gave up 7 bases and J gave up 0 bases, with 16 bases separating them. Filled out from reference TRBV28 and TRBJ2-7, the complete variable domain reads DVKVTQSSRYLVKRTGEKVFLECVQDMDHENMFWYRQDPGLGLRLIYFSYDVKMKEKGDIPEGYSVSREKKERFSLILESASTNQTSMYLCASTPLGVSSYEQYFGPGTRLTVT.